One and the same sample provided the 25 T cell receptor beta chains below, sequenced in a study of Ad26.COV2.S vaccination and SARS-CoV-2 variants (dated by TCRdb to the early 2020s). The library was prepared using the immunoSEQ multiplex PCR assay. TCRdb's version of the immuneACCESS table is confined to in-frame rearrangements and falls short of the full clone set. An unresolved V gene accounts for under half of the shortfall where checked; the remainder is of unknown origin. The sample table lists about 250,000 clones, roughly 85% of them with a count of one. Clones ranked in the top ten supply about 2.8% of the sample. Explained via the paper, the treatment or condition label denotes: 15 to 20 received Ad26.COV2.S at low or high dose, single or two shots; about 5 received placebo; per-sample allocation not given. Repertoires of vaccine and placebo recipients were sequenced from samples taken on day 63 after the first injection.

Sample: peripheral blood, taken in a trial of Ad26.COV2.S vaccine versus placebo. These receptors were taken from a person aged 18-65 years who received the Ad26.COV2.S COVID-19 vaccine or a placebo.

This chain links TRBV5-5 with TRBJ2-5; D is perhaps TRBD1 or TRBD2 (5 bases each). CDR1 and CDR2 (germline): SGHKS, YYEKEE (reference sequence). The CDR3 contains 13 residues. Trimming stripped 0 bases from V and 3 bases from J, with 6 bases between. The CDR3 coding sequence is TGTGCCAGCAGCTTGGGGGGGAAAGAGACCCAGTACTTC. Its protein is CASSLGGKETQYF.

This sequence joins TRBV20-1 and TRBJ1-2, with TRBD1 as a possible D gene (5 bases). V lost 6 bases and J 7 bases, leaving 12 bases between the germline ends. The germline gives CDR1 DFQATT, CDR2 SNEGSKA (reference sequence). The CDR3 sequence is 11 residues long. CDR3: CSALLGVGYTF. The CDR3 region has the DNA TGCAGTGCCCTCCTAGGGGTTGGCTACACCTTC.

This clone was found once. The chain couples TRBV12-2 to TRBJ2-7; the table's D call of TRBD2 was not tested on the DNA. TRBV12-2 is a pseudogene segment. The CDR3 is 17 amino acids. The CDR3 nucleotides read TGTGCAAGTCGCGACTTTAGCGGGAGGGCCACTTTTTACGAGCAGTACGTC. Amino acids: CASRDFSGRATFYEQYV.

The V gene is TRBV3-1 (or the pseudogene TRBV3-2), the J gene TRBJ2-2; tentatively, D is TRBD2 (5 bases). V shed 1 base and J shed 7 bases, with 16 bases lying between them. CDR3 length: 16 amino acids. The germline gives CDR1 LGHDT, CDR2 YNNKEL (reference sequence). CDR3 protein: CASSQASLRVGGELFF. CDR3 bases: TGTGCCAGCAGCCAAGCTTCCTTGCGGGTCGGCGGGGAGCTGTTTTTT.

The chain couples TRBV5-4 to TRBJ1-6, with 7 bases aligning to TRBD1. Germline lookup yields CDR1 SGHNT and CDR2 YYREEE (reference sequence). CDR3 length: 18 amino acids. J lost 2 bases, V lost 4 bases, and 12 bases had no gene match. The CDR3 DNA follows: TGTGCCAGCAGCGCCCTAAGAACTGACAGGGCCTATAATTCACCCCTCCACTTT. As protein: CASSALRTDRAYNSPLHF.

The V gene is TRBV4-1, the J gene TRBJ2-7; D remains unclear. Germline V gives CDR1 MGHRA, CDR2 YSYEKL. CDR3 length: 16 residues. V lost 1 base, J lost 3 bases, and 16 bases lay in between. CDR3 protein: CASSQVYPPNVYEQYF. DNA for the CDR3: TGCGCCAGCAGCCAAGTCTACCCGCCGAATGTCTACGAGCAGTACTTC.

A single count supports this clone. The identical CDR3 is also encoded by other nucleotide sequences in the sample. CDR3 region: CASSTGQGNYGYTF. The CDR3 DNA sequence: TGTGCCAGTAGTACGGGACAGGGAAACTATGGCTACACCTTC. V is TRBV19 and J is TRBJ1-2, with 9 bases aligning to TRBD1. The CDR3 runs 14 residues. The junction had 2 bases not matched to a gene; V was cut back by 4 bases and J by 2 bases. Germline CDR1 reads LNHDA; CDR2 reads SQIVND (reference sequence).

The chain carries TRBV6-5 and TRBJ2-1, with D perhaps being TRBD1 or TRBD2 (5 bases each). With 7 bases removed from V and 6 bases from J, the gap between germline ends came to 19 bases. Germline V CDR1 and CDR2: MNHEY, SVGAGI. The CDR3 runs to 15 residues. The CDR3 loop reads CASNSGRYLGNEQFF. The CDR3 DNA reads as TGTGCCAGCAACTCGGGGCGTTATCTAGGCAATGAGCAGTTCTTC.

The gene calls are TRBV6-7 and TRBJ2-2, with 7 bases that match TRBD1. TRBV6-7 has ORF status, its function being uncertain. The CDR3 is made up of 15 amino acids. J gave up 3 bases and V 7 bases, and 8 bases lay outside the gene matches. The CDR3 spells CASIGTEPYTGELFF. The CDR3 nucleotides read TGTGCCAGCATCGGGACAGAACCTTACACCGGGGAGCTGTTTTTT.

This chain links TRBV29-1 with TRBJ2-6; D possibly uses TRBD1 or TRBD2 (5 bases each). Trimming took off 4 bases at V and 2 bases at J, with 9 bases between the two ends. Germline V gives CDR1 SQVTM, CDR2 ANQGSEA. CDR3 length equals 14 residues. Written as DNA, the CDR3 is TGCAGCGTTGCTGGGACCCCTGGGGCCAACGTCCTGACTTTC. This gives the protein CSVAGTPGANVLTF.

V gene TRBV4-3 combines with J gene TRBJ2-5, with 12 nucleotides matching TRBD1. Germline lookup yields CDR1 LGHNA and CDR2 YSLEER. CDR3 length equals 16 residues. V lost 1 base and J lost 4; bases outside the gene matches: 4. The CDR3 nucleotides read TGCGCCAGCAGCCAAGGGGGGACAGGGGGCAGAGAGACCCAGTACTTC. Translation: CASSQGGTGGRETQYF.

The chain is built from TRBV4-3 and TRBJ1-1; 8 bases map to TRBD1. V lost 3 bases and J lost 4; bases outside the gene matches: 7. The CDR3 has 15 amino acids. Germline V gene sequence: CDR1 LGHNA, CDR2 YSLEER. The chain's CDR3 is CASSHGSRGPTEAFF. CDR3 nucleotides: TGCGCCAGCAGCCACGGATCCAGGGGGCCCACTGAAGCTTTCTTT.

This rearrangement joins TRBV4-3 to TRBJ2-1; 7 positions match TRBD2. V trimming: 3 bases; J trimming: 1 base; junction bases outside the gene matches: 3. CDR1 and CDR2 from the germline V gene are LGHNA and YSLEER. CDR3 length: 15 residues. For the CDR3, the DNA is TGCGCCAGCAGCCATTCTAGCGGTTCCTACAATGAGCAGTTCTTC. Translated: CASSHSSGSYNEQFF.

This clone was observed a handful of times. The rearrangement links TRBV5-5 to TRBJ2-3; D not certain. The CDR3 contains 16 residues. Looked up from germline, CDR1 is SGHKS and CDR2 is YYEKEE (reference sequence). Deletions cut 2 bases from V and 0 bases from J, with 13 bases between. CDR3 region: CASSLFKATSTDTQYF. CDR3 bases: TGTGCCAGCAGCTTATTCAAAGCGACTAGCACAGATACGCAGTATTTT. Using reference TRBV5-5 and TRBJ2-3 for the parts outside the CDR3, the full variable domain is DAGVTQSPTHLIKTRGQQVTLRCSPISGHKSVSWYQQVLGQGPQFIFQYYEKEERGRGNFPDRFSARQFPNYSSELNVNALLLGDSALYLCASSLFKATSTDTQYFGPGTRLTVL.

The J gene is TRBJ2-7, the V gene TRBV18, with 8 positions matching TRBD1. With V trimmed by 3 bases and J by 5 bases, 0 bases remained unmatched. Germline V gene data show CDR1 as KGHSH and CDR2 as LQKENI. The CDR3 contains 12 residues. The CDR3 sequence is CASSPTGDEQYF. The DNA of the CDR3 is TGTGCCAGCTCACCGACAGGGGACGAGCAGTACTTC.

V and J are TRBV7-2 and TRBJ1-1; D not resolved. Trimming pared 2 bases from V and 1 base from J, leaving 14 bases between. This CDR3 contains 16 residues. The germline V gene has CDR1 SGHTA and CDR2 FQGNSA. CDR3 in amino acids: CASSLPYSGSNTEAFF. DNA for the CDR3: TGTGCCAGCAGCTTACCCTATTCCGGGTCGAACACTGAAGCTTTCTTT.

CDR3 DNA sequence: TGTGCCAGCAGATCACTAGCGGGCGACTACGAGCAGTACGTC. Its protein product is CASRSLAGDYEQYV. The chain has TRBV6-5 and TRBJ2-7; 9 bases are a match to TRBD2. CDR1 and CDR2 from the germline V gene are MNHEY and SVGAGI. This CDR3 is built from 14 residues. V shed 6 bases, J shed 3 bases, and the junction held 6 bases outside the gene matches.

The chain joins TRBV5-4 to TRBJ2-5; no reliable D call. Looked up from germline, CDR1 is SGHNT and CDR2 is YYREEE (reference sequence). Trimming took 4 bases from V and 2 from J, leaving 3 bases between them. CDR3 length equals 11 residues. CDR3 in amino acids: CASSTQETQYF. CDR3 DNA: TGTGCCAGCAGCACGCAAGAGACCCAGTACTTC.

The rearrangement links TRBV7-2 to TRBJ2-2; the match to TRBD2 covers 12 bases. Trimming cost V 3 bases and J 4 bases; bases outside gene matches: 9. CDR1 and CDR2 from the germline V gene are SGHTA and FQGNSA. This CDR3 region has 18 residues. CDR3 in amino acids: CASSFSPLAGGGTGELFF. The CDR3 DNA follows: TGTGCCAGCAGCTTCTCACCGCTAGCGGGAGGGGGCACCGGGGAGCTGTTTTTT.

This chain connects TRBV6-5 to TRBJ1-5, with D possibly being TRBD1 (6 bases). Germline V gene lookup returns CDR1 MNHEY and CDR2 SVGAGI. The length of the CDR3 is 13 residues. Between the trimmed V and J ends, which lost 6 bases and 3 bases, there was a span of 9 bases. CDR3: CASRDSTNQPQHF. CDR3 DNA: TGTGCCAGCAGGGACAGTACCAATCAGCCCCAGCATTTT.

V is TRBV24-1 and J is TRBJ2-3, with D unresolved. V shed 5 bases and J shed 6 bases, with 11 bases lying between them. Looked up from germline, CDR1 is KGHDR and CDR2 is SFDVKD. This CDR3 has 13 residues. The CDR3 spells CATSGQVDDTQYF. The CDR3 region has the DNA TGTGCCACCAGTGGCCAGGTTGATGATACGCAGTATTTT.

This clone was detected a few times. CDR3 region: CASSFAETQYF. DNA of the CDR3: TGTGCCAGCAGCTTCGCTGAGACCCAGTACTTC. This chain uses TRBV7-9 with TRBJ2-5; no firm D call. CDR3 length: 11 amino acids. Germline CDR1 SEHNR, CDR2 FQNEAQ (reference sequence). V gave up 3 bases and J gave up 5 bases, with 4 bases separating them.

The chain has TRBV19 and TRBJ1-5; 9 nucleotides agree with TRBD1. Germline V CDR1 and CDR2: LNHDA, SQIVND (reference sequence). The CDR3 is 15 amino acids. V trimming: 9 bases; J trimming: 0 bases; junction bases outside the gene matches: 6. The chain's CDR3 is CASRTGVDSNQPQHF. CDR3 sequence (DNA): TGTGCCAGCCGGACAGGGGTTGATAGCAATCAGCCCCAGCATTTT.

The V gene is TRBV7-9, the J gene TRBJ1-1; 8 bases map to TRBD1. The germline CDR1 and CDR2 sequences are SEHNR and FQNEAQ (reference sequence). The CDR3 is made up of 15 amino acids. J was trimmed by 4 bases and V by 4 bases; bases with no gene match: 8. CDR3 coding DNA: TGTGCCAGCAGCTCCCAGGGGGCCTGGGGCACTGAAGCTTTCTTT. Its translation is CASSSQGAWGTEAFF. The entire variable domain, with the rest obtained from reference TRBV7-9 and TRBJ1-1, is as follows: DTGVSQNPRHKITKRGQNVTFRCDPISEHNRLYWYRQTLGQGPEFLTYFQNEAQLEKSRLLSDRFSAERPKGSFSTLEIQRTEQGDSAMYLCASSSQGAWGTEAFFGQGTRLTVV.

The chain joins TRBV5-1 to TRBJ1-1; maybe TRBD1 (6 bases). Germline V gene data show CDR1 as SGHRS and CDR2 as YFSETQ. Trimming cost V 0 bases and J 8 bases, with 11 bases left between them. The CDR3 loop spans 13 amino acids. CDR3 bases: TGCGCCAGCAGCTTGGTGGTAGGACAGGAAGCTTTCTTT. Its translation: CASSLVVGQEAFF. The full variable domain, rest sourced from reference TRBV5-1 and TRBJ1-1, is KAGVTQTPRYLIKTRGQQVTLSCSPISGHRSVSWYQQTPGQGLQFLFEYFSETQRNKGNFPGRFSGRQFSNSRSEMNVSTLELGDSALYLCASSLVVGQEAFFGQGTRLTVV.